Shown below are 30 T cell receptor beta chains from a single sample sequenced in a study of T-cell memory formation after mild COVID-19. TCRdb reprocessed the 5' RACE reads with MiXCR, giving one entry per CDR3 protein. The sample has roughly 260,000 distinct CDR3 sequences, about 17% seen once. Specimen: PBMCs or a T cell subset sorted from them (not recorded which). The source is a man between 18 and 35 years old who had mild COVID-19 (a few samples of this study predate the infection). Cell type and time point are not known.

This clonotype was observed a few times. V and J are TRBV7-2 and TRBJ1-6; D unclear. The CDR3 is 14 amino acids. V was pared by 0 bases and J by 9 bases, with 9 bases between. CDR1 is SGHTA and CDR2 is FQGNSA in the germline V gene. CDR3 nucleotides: TGTGCCAGCAGCTTAGCGAGTGCGCGTTCACCCCTCCACTTT. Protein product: CASSLASARSPLHF.

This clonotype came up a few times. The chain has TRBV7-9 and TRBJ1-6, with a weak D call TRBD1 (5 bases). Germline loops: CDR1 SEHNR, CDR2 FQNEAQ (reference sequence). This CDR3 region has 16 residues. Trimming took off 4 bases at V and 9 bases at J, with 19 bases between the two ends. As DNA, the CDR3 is TGTGCCAGCAGCTCATTCAGCGGGGCACGGGGTTCACCCCTCCACTTT. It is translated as CASSSFSGARGSPLHF.

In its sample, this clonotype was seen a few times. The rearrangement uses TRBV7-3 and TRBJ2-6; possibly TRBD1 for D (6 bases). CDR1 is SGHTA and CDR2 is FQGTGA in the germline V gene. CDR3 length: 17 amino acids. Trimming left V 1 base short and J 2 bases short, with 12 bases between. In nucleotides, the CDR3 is TGTGCCAGCAGCTTAATGACGGCAGGGGCTGGGGCCAACGTCCTGACTTTC. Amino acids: CASSLMTAGAGANVLTF. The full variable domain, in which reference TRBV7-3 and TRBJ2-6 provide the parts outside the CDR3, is GAGVSQTPSNKVTEKGKYVELRCDPISGHTALYWYRQSLGQGPEFLIYFQGTGAADDSGLPNDRFFAVRPEGSVSTLKIQRTERGDSAVYLCASSLMTAGAGANVLTFGAGSRLTVL.

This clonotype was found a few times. CDR3 DNA sequence: TGTGCCATCAGAGGAAGTTCTTATGGGGATGGCTACACCTTC. Encoded protein: CAIRGSSYGDGYTF. V is TRBV10-3 and J is TRBJ1-2; the D is unclear. The CDR3 extends over 14 amino acids. The germline V gene encodes CDR1 ENHRY and CDR2 SYGVKD. V was clipped by 6 bases and J by 6 bases, with 17 bases between them.

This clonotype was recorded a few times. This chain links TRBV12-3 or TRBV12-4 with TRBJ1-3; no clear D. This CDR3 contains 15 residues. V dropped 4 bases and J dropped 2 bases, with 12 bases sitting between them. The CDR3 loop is CASSSDRGAGNTIYF. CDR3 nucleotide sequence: TGTGCCAGCAGTTCCGACCGAGGTGCTGGAAACACCATATATTTT.

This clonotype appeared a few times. The CDR3 nucleotides read TGTGCCAGCAGCGATACAGGGGGCAATCAGCCCCAGCATTTT. Encoded protein: CASSDTGGNQPQHF. The chain links TRBV7-6 to TRBJ1-5, with 7 bases matching TRBD1. The CDR3 runs 14 residues. Germline trimming cut 5 bases from V and 2 bases from J; bases unmatched to any gene: 3. Germline CDR1 SGHVS, CDR2 FNYEAQ.

CDR3 in DNA: TGTGCCAGCTCACCAGGGGTCACTTTCAATGAGCAGTTCTTC. Its translation is CASSPGVTFNEQFF. V and J are TRBV18 and TRBJ2-1; D unresolved. CDR3 length equals 14 residues. V was cut by 2 bases and J by 6 bases, with 11 bases left in between. Per germline, CDR1 KGHSH and CDR2 LQKENI.

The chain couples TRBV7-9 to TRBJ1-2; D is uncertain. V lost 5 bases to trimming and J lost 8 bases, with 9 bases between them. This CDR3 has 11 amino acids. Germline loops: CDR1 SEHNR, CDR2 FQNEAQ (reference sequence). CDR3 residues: CASSGLSGYTF. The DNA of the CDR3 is TGTGCCAGCAGCGGACTCTCGGGCTACACCTTC.

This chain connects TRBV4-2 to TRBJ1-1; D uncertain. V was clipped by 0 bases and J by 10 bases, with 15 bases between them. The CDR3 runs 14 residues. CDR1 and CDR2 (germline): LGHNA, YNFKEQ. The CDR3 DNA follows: TGTGCCAGCAGCCAAGAATCGGGCAGGATAAGAGCTTTCTTT. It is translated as CASSQESGRIRAFF.

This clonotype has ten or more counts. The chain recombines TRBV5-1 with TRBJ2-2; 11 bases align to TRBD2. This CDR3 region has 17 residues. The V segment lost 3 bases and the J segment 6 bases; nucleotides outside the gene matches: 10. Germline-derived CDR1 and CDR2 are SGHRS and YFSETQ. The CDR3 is CASSYPGLAVGSGELFF. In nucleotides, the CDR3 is TGCGCCAGCAGCTATCCGGGACTAGCGGTCGGTTCCGGGGAGCTGTTTTTT. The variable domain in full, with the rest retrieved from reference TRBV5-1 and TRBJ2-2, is KAGVTQTPRYLIKTRGQQVTLSCSPISGHRSVSWYQQTPGQGLQFLFEYFSETQRNKGNFPGRFSGRQFSNSRSEMNVSTLELGDSALYLCASSYPGLAVGSGELFFGEGSRLTVL.

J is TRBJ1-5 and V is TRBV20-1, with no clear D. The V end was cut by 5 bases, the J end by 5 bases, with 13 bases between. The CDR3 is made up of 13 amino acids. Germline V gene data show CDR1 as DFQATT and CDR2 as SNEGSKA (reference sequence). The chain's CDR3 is CSALDRNYQPQHF. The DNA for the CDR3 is TGCAGTGCTCTTGACCGGAATTATCAGCCCCAGCATTTT.

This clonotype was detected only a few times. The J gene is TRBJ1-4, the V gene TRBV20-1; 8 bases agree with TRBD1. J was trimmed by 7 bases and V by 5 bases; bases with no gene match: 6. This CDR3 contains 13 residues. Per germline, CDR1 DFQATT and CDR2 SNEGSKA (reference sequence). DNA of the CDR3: TGCAGTGCTCCGTCCAGGGGGCCTGAAAAACTGTTTTTT. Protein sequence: CSAPSRGPEKLFF.

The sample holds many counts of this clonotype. CDR3 sequence (DNA): TGTGCCAGCAGCTTTGAGGGGGGTTCACCCCTCCACTTT. The encoded protein is CASSFEGGSPLHF. V is TRBV21-1 and J is TRBJ1-6; the table's D call TRBD1 went unverified against the DNA. TRBV21-1 constitutes a pseudogene. This CDR3 spans 13 amino acids.

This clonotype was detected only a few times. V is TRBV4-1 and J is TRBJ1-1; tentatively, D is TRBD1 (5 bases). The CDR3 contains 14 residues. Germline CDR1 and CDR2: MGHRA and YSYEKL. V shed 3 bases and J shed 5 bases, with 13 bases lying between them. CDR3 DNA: TGCGCCAGCAGCCAGATCAGGGCTGGGACTGAAGCTTTCTTT. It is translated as CASSQIRAGTEAFF.

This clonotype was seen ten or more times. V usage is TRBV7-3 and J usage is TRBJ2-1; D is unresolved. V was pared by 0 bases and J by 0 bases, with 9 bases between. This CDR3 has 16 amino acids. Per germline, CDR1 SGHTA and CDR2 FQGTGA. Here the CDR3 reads CASSLTGPASYNEQFF. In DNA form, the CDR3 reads TGTGCCAGCAGCTTAACAGGACCCGCCTCCTACAATGAGCAGTTCTTC.

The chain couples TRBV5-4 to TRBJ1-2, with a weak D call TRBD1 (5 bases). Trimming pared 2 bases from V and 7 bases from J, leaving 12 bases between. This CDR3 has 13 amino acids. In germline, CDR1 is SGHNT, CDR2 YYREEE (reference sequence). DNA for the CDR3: TGTGCCAGCAGCTTCGGGGGAATGGGTGGCTACACCTTC. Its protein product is CASSFGGMGGYTF.

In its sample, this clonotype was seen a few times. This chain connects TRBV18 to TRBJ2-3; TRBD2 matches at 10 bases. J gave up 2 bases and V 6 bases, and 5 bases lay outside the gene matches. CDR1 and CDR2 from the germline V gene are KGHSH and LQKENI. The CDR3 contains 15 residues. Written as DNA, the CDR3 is TGTGCCAGCTCGACTACTAGCGGGGACACAGATACGCAGTATTTT. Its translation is CASSTTSGDTDTQYF.

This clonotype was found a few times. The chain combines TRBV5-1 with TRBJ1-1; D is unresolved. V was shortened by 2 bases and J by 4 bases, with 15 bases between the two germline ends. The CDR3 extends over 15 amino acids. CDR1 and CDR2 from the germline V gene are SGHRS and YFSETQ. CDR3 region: CASSLVPGATTEAFF. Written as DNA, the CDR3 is TGCGCCAGCAGCTTAGTTCCAGGAGCGACCACTGAAGCTTTCTTT.

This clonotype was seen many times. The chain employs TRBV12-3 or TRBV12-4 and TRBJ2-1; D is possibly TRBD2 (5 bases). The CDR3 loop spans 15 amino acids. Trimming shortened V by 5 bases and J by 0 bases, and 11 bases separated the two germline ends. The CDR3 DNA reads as TGTGCCAGCAGTGAGGGTCGGGCCTCCTACAATGAGCAGTTCTTC. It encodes CASSEGRASYNEQFF.

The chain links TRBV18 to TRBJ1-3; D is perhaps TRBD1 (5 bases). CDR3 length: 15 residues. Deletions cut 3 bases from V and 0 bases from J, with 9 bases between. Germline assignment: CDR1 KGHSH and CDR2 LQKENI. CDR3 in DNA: TGTGCCAGCTCACCTTTGCAGGGCTCTGGAAACACCATATATTTT. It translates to CASSPLQGSGNTIYF.

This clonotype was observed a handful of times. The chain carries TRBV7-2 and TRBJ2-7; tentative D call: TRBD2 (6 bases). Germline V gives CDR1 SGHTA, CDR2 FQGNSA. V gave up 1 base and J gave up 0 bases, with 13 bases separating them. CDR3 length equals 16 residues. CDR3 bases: TGTGCCAGCAGCTTAGTGGGGGGTTCGAGCTCCTACGAGCAGTACTTC. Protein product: CASSLVGGSSSYEQYF.

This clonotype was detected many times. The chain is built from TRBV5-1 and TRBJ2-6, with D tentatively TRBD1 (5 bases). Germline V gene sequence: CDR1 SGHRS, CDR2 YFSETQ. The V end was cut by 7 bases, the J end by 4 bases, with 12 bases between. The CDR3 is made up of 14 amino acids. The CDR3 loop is CASSMGLGANVLTF. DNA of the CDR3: TGCGCCAGCTCTATGGGGCTCGGGGCCAACGTCCTGACTTTC.

The CDR3 DNA follows: TGTGCCAGCATCGCACTCGTGGGGGCTGAAGCTTTCTTT. Amino acid sequence: CASIALVGAEAFF. This chain joins TRBV6-6 and TRBJ1-1, with D tentatively TRBD1 (5 bases). The CDR3 extends over 13 amino acids. Germline V gene lookup returns CDR1 MNHNY and CDR2 SVGAGI (reference sequence). V was cut by 7 bases and J by 6 bases, with 15 bases left in between.

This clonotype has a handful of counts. The CDR3 is CATKGAAGELFF. In DNA, the CDR3 is TGTGCCACCAAGGGGGCGGCCGGGGAGCTGTTTTTT. The V and J genes are TRBV28 and TRBJ2-2, with 7 bases fitting TRBD1. Germline V CDR1 and CDR2: MDHEN, SYDVKM. Trimming removed 10 bases from V and 6 bases from J; junction bases left unmatched: 5. The CDR3 is 12 amino acids.

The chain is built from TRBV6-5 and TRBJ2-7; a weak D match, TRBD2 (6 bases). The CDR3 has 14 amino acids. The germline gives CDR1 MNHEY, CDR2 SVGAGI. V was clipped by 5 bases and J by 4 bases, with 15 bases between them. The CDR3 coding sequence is TGTGCCAGCAGTCCTACGGGAGTTTTATACGAGCAGTACGTC. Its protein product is CASSPTGVLYEQYV.

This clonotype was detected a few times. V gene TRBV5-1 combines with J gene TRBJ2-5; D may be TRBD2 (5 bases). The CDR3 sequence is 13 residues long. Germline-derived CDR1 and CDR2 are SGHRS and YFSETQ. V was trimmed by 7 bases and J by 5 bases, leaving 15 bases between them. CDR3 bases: TGCGCCAGCTTGGCGGACGGGATGGAGACCCAGTACTTC. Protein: CASLADGMETQYF.

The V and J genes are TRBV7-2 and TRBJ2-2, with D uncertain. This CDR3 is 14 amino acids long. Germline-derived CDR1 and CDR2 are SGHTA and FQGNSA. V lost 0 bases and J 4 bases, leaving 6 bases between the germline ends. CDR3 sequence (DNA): TGTGCCAGCAGCTTAGCAGAATCCACCGGGGAGCTGTTTTTT. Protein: CASSLAESTGELFF.

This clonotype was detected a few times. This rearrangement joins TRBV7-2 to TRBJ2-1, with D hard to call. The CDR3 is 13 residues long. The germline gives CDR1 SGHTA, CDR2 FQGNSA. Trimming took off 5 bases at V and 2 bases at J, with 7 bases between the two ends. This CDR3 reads CASSPRAYNEQFF. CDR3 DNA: TGTGCCAGCAGCCCACGGGCCTACAATGAGCAGTTCTTC.

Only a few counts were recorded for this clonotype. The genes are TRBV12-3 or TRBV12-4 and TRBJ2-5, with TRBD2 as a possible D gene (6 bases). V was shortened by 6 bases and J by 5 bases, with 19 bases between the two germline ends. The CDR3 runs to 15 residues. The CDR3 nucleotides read TGTGCCAGCAGGCTTGGAGGAGGGGTCGGGGAGACCCAGTACTTC. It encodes CASRLGGGVGETQYF.

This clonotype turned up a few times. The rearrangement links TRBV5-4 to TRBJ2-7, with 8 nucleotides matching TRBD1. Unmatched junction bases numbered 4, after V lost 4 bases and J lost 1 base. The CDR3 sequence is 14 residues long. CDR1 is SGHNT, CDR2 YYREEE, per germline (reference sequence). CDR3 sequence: CASSRTGKSYEQYF. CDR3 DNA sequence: TGTGCCAGCAGCAGGACAGGGAAATCCTACGAGCAGTACTTC.